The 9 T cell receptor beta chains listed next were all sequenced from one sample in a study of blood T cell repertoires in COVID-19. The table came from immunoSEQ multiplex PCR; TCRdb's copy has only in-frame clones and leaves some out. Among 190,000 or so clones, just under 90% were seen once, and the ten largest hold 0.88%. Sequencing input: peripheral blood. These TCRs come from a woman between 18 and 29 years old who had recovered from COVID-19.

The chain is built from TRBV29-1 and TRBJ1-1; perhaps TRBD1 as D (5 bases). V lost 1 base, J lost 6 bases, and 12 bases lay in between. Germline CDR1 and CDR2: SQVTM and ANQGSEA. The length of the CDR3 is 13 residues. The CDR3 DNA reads TGCAGCGTTGAAGGGGGGACGGGGGCTGAAGCTTTCTTT. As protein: CSVEGGTGAEAFF.

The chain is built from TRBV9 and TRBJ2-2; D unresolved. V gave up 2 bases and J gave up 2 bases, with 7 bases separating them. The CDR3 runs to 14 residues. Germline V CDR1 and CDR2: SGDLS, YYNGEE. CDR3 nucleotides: TGTGCCAGCAGCGTTAGCTCAAACACCGGGGAGCTGTTTTTT. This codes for CASSVSSNTGELFF.

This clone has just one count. CDR3 in DNA: TGTGCCAGCAGTTACCTCAGACCGGGACAGCACAATGAGCAGTTCTTC. As protein: CASSYLRPGQHNEQFF. This chain connects TRBV6-2 or TRBV6-3 to TRBJ2-1; 7 nucleotides match TRBD1. The CDR3 has 16 residues. Losses at the gene ends were 2 bases for V and 5 bases for J; bases not matched to a gene: 9. Germline-derived CDR1 and CDR2 are MNHEY and SVGEGT.

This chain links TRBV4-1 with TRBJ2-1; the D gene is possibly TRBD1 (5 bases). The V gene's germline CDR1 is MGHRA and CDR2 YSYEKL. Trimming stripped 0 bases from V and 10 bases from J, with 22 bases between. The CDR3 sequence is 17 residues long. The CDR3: CASSQDFLSRTSPEQFF. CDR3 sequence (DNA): TGCGCCAGCAGCCAAGATTTCTTAAGTAGGACATCACCAGAGCAGTTCTTC.

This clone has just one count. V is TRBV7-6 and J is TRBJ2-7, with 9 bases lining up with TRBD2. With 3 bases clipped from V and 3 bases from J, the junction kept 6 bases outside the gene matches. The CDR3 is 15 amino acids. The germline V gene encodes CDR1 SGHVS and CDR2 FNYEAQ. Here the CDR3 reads CASSLVRGGVYEQYV. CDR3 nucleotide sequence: TGTGCCAGCAGCTTGGTGCGGGGGGGGGTCTACGAGCAGTACGTC.

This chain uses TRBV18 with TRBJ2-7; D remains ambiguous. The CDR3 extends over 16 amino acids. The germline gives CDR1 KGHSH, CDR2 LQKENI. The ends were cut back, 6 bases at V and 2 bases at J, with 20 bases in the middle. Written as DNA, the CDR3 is TGTGCCAGCTCCGTGGTGGTCCAGTCCGTTACCTACGAGCAGTACGTC. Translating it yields CASSVVVQSVTYEQYV.

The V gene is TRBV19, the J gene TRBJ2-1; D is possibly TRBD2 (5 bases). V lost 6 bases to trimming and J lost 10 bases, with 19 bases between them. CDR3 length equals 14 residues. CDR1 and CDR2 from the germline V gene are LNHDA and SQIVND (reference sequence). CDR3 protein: CASRGNGVKDEQFF. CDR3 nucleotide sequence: TGTGCCAGTAGGGGTAACGGGGTTAAGGACGAGCAGTTCTTC.

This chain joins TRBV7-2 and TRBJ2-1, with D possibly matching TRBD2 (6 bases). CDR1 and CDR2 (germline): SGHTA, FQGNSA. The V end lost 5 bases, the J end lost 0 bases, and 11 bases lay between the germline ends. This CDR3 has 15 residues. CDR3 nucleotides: TGTGCCAGCAGCGGACCCGGGGGCTCCTACAATGAGCAGTTCTTC. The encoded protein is CASSGPGGSYNEQFF.

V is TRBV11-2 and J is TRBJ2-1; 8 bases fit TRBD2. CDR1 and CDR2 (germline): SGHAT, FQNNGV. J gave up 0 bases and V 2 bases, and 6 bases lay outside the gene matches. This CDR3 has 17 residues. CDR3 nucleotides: TGTGCCAGCAGCTTACGAGCGGGGGAGAGCTCCTACAATGAGCAGTTCTTC. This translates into CASSLRAGESSYNEQFF.